The next 7 T cell receptor beta chains were all read from a single sample in a study of cytomegalovirus exposure and HLA in healthy donors. The PCR made use of 60 Vbeta and 13 Jbeta primers. The method was immunoSEQ multiplex PCR; TCRdb's version includes in-frame clones alone and lacks a portion of them. Among 300,000 or so clones listed, just under 85% were seen once. Specimen: PBMCs. The receptors were gathered from a middle-aged woman in good health and CMV-seropositive.

Concerning this clone itself: Other DNA sequences from this sample encode an identical CDR3 as well. The CDR3 DNA sequence: TGTGCCAGCAGCTTAGTACGGGGTTCATACGAGCAGTACTTC. Translated: CASSLVRGSYEQYF. The rearrangement joins TRBV11-3 to TRBJ2-7, with D perhaps matching TRBD2 (5 bases). The V gene's germline CDR1 is SGHNT and CDR2 YENEEA. The CDR3 is made up of 14 amino acids. V was shortened by 1 base and J by 4 bases, with 11 bases between the two germline ends.

This chain connects TRBV30 to TRBJ2-1; TRBD2 might be the D (5 bases). Looked up from germline, CDR1 is GTSNPN and CDR2 is SVGIG (reference sequence). The CDR3 is 13 residues long. The chain's CDR3 is CGLIGEPHNEQFF. CDR3 DNA sequence: TGTGGGTTGATTGGGGAGCCCCACAATGAGCAGTTCTTC.

The rearrangement uses TRBV29-1 and TRBJ1-2; 9 nucleotides align to TRBD1. The CDR3 covers 14 residues. Germline CDR1 SQVTM, CDR2 ANQGSEA. The trim removed 1 base at V and 7 bases at J, leaving 7 bases unmatched. For the CDR3, the DNA is TGCAGCGTTGAAGGTGAACAGGGGGCCGCTGGCTACACCTTC. This gives the protein CSVEGEQGAAGYTF.

The rearrangement uses TRBV5-4 and TRBJ2-7; 7 bases are shared with TRBD1. Per germline, CDR1 SGHNT and CDR2 YYREEE (reference sequence). The CDR3 totals 15 residues. V shed 0 bases, J shed 0 bases, and the junction held 3 bases outside the gene matches. CDR3 residues: CASSLDRGLSYEQYF. CDR3 DNA: TGTGCCAGCAGCTTGGACAGGGGCCTCTCCTACGAGCAGTACTTC. The full variable domain, rest sourced from reference TRBV5-4 and TRBJ2-7, is ETGVTQSPTHLIKTRGQQVTLRCSSQSGHNTVSWYQQALGQGPQFIFQYYREEENGRGNFPPRFSGLQFPNYSSELNVNALELDDSALYLCASSLDRGLSYEQYFGPGTRLTVT.

This clone was detected only a few times. Its ends do not fully match the called genes, so a read error is possible. This chain connects TRBV4-1 to TRBJ1-4; TRBD1 matches 12 bases. Germline CDR1 reads MGHRA; CDR2 reads YSYEKL. The CDR3 covers 16 residues. DNA of the CDR3: TGTGCCAGCAGCCAAGATCGGGGACAGGGGGCTGAAAAACTGTTTTTT. It specifies CASSQDRGQGAEKLFF.

The gene calls are TRBV30 and TRBJ1-4; D is unclear. In germline, CDR1 is GTSNPN, CDR2 SVGIG (reference sequence). The V end lost 4 bases, the J end lost 7 bases, and 13 bases lay between the germline ends. The CDR3 covers 13 residues. CDR3 amino acids: CAWNTQRGEKLFF. CDR3 sequence (DNA): TGTGCCTGGAATACCCAGCGGGGTGAAAAACTGTTTTTT.

The rearrangement joins TRBV7-8 to TRBJ1-5; D remains ambiguous. CDR1 and CDR2 (germline): SGHVS, FQNEAQ. Deletions cut 0 bases from V and 1 base from J, with 4 bases between. This CDR3 is built from 14 residues. CDR3 loop: CASSLAGSNQPQHF. CDR3 bases: TGTGCCAGCAGCTTAGCGGGCAGCAATCAGCCCCAGCATTTT.